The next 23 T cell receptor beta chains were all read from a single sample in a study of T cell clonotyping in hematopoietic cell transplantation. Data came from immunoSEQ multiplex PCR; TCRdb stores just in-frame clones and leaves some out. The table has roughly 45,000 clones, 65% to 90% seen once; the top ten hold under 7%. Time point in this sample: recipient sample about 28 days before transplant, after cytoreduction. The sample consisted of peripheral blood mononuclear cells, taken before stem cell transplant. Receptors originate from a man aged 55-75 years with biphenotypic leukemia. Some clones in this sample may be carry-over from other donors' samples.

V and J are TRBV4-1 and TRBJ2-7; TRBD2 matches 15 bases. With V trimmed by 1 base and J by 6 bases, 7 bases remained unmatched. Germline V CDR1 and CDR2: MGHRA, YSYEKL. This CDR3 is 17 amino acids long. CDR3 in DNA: TGCGCCAGCAGCCAAGCCGCCAGGGGACTAGCGGGAGGCGAGCAGTACTTC. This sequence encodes CASSQAARGLAGGEQYF.

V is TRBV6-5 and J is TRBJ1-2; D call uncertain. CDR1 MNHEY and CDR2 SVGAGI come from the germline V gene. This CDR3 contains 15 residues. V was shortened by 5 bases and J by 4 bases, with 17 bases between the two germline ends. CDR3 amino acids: CASSAVYSRGYGYTF. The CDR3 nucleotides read TGTGCCAGCAGTGCCGTTTACTCTCGGGGCTATGGCTACACCTTC.

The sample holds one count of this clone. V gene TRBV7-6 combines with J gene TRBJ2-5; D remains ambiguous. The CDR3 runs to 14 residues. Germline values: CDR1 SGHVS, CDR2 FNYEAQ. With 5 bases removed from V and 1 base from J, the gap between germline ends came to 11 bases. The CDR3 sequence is CASSPGVGQETQYF. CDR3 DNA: TGTGCCAGCAGCCCCGGAGTGGGCCAAGAGACCCAGTACTTC. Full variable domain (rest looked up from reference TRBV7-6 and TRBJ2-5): GAGVSQSPRYKVTKRGQDVALRCDPISGHVSLYWYRQALGQGPEFLTYFNYEAQQDKSGLPNDRFSAERPEGSISTLTIQRTEQRDSAMYRCASSPGVGQETQYFGPGTRLLVL.

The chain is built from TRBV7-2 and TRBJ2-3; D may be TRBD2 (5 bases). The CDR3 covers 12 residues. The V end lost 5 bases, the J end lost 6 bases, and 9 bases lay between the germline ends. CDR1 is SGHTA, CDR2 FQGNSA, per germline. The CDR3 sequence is CASSPSRDTQYF. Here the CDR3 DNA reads TGTGCCAGCAGCCCTAGCAGGGATACGCAGTATTTT.

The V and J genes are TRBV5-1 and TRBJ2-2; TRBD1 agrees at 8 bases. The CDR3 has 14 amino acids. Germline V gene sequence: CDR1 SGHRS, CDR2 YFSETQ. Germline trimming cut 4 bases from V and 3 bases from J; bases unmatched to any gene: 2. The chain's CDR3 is CASSPGGDTGELFF. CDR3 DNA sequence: TGCGCCAGCAGCCCAGGGGGCGACACCGGGGAGCTGTTTTTT.

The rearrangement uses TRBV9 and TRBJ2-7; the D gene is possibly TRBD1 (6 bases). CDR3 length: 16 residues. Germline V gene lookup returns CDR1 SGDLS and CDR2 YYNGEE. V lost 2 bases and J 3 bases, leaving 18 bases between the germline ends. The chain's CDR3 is CASSVKGDTHFYEQYF. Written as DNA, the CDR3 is TGTGCCAGCAGCGTGAAGGGGGATACCCACTTCTACGAGCAGTACTTC.

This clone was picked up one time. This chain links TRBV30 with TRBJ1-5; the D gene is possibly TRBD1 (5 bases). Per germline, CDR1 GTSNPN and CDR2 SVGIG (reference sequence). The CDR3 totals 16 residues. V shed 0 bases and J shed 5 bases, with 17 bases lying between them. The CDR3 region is CAWSVLGAGLDQPQHF. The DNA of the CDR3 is TGTGCCTGGAGTGTACTAGGGGCAGGCTTGGATCAGCCCCAGCATTTT.

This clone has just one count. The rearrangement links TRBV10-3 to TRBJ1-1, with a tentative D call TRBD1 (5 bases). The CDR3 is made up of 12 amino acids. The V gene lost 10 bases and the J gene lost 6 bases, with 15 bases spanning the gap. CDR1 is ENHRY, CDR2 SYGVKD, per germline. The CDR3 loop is CATGRGEAEAFF. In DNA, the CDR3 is TGTGCCACGGGACGGGGGGAAGCTGAAGCTTTCTTT.

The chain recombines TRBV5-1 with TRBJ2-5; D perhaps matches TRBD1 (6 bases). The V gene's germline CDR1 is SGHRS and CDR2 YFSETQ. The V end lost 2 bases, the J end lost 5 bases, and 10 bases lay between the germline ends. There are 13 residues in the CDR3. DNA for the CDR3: TGCGCCAGCAGCTTTGACACAGGGGAGACCCAGTACTTC. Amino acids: CASSFDTGETQYF.

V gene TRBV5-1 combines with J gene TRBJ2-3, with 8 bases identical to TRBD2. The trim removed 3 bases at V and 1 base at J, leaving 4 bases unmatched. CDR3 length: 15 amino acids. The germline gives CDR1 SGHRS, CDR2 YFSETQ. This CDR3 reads CASSYVTSGTDTQYF. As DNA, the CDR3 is TGCGCCAGCAGCTATGTGACTAGCGGCACAGATACGCAGTATTTT. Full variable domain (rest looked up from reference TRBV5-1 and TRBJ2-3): KAGVTQTPRYLIKTRGQQVTLSCSPISGHRSVSWYQQTPGQGLQFLFEYFSETQRNKGNFPGRFSGRQFSNSRSEMNVSTLELGDSALYLCASSYVTSGTDTQYFGPGTRLTVL.

This CDR3 is CASEWGSSYNEQFF. CDR3 bases: TGTGCCAGCGAGTGGGGGAGCTCCTACAATGAGCAGTTCTTC. The genes are TRBV11-2 and TRBJ2-1; D possibly uses TRBD1 or TRBD2 (5 bases each). CDR3 length: 14 residues. Trimming took off 8 bases at V and 0 bases at J, with 11 bases between the two ends. Germline V gene lookup returns CDR1 SGHAT and CDR2 FQNNGV.

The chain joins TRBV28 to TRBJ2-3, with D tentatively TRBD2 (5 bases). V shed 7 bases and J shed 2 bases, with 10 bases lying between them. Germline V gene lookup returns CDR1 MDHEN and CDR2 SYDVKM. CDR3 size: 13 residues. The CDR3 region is CASKRAATDTQYF. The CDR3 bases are TGTGCCAGCAAGCGAGCGGCCACAGATACGCAGTATTTT.

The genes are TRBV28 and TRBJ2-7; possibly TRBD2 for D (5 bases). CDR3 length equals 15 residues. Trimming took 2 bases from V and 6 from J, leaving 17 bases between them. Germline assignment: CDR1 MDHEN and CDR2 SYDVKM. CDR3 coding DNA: TGTGCCAGCAGTTTAAGTCGGGGAGTATTCCTCGAGCAGTACTTC. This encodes CASSLSRGVFLEQYF.

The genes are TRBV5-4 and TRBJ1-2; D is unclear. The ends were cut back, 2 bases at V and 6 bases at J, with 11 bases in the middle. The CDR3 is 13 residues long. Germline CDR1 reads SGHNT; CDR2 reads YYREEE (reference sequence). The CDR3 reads CASSLSTLNGYTF. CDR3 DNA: TGTGCCAGCAGCTTAAGTACTCTGAATGGCTACACCTTC.

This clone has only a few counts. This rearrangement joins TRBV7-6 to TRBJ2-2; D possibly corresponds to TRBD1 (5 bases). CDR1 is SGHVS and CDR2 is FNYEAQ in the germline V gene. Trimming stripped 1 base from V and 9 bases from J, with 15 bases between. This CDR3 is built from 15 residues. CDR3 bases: TGTGCCAGCAGCTTAGGCCCCCCTACAGGACGGGAGCTGTTTTTT. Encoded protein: CASSLGPPTGRELFF.

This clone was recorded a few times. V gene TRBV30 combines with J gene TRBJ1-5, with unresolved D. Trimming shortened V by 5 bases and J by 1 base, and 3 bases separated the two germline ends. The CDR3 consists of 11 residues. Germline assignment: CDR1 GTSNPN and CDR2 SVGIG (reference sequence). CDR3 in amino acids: CAWGSNQPQHF. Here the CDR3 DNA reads TGTGCCTGGGGGAGCAATCAGCCCCAGCATTTT.

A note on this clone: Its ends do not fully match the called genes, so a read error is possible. The CDR3 bases are TGTACCAGCAGTACCACTGTCCAAGAGACCCAGTACTTC. Its translation is CTSSTTVQETQYF. The V call is TRBV25-1, the J call TRBJ2-5; no reliable D call. This CDR3 comprises 13 residues. CDR1 is MGHDK and CDR2 is SYGVNS in the germline V gene.

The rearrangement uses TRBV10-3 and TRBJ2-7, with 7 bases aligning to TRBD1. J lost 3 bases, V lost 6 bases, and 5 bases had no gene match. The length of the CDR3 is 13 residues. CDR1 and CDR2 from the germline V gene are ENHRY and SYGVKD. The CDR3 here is CAISQGERYEQYF. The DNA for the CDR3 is TGTGCCATCAGCCAGGGGGAACGCTACGAGCAGTACTTC.

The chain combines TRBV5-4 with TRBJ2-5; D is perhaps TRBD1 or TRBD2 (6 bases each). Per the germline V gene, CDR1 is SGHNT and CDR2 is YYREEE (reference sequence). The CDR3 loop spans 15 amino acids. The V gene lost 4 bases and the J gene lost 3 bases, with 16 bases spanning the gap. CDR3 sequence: CASSGRLGGKETQYF. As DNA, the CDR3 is TGTGCCAGCAGCGGTCGACTAGGGGGAAAAGAGACCCAGTACTTC. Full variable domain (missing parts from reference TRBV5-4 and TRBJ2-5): ETGVTQSPTHLIKTRGQQVTLRCSSQSGHNTVSWYQQALGQGPQFIFQYYREEENGRGNFPPRFSGLQFPNYSSELNVNALELDDSALYLCASSGRLGGKETQYFGPGTRLLVL.

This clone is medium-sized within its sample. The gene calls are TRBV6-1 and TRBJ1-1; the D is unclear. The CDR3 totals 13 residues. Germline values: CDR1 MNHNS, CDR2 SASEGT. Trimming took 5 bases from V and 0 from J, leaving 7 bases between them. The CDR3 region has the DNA TGTGCCAGCAGTACAGAGTTGAACACTGAAGCTTTCTTT. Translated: CASSTELNTEAFF.

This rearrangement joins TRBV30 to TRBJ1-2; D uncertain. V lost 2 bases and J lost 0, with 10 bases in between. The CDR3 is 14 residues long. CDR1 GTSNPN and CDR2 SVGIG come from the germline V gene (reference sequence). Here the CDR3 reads CAWSLERTNYGYTF. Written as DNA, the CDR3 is TGTGCCTGGAGTTTGGAGAGAACTAACTATGGCTACACCTTC.

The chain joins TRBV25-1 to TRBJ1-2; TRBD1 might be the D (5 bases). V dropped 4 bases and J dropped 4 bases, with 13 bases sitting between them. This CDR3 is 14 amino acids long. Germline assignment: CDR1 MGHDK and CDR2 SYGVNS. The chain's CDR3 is CASSAGSDIYGYTF. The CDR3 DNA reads TGTGCCAGCAGTGCTGGGTCGGACATCTATGGCTACACCTTC.

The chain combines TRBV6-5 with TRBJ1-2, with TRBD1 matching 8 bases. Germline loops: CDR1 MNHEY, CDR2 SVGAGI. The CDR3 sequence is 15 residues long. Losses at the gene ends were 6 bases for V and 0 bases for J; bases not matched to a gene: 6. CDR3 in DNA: TGTGCCAGCAGGGAGGGACAGGCCCCTAACTATGGCTACACCTTC. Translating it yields CASREGQAPNYGYTF.